The following is a T cell receptor beta chain sequence with its context. The data derive from a study of blood T cell repertoires in COVID-19. Per the germline V gene, CDR1 is SGDLS and CDR2 is YYNGEE. CDR3 length: 15 amino acids. The V gene lost 0 bases and the J gene lost 10 bases, with 17 bases spanning the gap. Study processing details: Reference gene primer amplification in the assay estimated nucleated cell counts. Assay: immunoSEQ multiplex PCR; the TCRdb copy retains only in-frame clones and omits some. V and J calls and clone size are as listed in that table; D and trimming were resolved from the DNA. Here the sample spans about 220,000 clones, 82% being singletons.

The sample taken for sequencing was peripheral blood. The sequence derives from a woman between 65 and 79 years old with COVID-19, enrolled during active disease. This rearrangement joins TRBV9 to TRBJ2-1, with TRBD2 as a possible D gene (6 bases). The CDR3 is CASSVGDSSVREQFF. Here the CDR3 DNA reads TGTGCCAGCAGCGTAGGGGACTCGTCTGTCCGAGAGCAGTTCTTC.